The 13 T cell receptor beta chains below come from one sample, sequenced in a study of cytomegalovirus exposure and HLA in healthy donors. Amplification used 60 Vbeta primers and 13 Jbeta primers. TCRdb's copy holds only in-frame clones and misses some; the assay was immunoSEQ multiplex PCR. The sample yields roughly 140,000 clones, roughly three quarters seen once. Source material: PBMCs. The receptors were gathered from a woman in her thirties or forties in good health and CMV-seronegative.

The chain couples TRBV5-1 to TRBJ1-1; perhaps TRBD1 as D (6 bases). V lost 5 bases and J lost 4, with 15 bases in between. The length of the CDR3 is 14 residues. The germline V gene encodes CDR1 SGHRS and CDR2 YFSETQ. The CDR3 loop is CASRGGGGATEAFF. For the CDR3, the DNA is TGCGCCAGCAGAGGAGGGGGAGGGGCCACTGAAGCTTTCTTT.

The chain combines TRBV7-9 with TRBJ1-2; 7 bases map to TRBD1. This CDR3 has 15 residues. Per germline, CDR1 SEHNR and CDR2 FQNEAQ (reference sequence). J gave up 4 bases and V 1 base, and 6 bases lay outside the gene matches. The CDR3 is CASSLGLAGGYGYTF. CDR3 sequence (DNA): TGTGCCAGCAGCTTAGGACTCGCAGGGGGCTATGGCTACACCTTC.

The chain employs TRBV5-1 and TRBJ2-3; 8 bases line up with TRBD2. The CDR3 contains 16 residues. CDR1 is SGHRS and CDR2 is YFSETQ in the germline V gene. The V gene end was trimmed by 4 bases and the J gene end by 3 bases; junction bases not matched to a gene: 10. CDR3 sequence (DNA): TGCGCCAGCAGCCCCACGGGAGGGGCGTCGACAGATACGCAGTATTTT. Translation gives CASSPTGGASTDTQYF.

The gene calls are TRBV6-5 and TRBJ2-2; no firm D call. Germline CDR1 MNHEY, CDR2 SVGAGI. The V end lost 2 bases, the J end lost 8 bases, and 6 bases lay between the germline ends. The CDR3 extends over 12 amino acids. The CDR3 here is CASSYPRGELFF. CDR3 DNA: TGTGCCAGCAGTTACCCCCGGGGGGAGCTGTTTTTT.

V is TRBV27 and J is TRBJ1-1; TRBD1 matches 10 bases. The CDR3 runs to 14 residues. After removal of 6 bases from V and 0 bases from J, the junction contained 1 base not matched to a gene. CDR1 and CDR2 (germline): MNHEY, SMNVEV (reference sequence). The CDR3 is CASSDRGLNTEAFF. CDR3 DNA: TGTGCCAGCAGCGACAGGGGGCTGAACACTGAAGCTTTCTTT.

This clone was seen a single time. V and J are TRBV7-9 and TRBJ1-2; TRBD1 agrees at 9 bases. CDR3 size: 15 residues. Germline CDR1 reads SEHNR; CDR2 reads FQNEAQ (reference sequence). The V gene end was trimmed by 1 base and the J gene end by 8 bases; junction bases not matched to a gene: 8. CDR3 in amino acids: CASSLEGTGTSGYTF. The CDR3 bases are TGTGCCAGCAGCTTAGAAGGGACAGGGACTTCGGGCTACACCTTC.

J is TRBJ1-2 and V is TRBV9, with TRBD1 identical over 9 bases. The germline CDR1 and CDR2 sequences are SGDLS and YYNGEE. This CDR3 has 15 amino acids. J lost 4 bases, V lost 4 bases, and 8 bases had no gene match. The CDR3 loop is CASSLDRGVSYGYTF. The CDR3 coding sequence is TGTGCCAGCAGCTTGGACAGGGGCGTCAGCTATGGCTACACCTTC. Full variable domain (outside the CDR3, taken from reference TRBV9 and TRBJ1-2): DSGVTQTPKHLITATGQRVTLRCSPRSGDLSVYWYQQSLDQGLQFLIQYYNGEERAKGNILERFSAQQFPDLHSELNLSSLELGDSALYFCASSLDRGVSYGYTFGSGTRLTVV.

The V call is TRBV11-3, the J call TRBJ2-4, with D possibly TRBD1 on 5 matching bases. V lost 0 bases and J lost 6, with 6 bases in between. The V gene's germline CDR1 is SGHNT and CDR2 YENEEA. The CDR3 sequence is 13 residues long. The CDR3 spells CASSLDRVNIQYF. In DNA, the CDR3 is TGTGCCAGCAGCTTAGACAGGGTAAACATTCAGTACTTC.

In DNA, the CDR3 is TGTGCCAGCTCACCAGACAGGTTAAATCAGCCCCAGCATTTT. As protein: CASSPDRLNQPQHF. This chain connects TRBV18 to TRBJ1-5; TRBD1 might be the D (6 bases). Germline CDR1 is KGHSH and CDR2 is LQKENI. V shed 2 bases and J shed 4 bases, with 9 bases lying between them. The length of the CDR3 is 14 residues.

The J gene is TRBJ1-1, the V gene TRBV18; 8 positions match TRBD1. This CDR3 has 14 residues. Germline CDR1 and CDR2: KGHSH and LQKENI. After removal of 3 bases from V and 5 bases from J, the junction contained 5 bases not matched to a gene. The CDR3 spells CASSPQGARTEAFF. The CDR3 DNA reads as TGTGCCAGCTCACCTCAGGGGGCGCGGACTGAAGCTTTCTTT.

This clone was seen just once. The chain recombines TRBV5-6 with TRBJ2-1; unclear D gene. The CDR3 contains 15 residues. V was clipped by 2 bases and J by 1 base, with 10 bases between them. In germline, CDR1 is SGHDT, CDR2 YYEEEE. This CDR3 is CASSFDWNSYNEQFF. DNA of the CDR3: TGTGCCAGCAGCTTTGACTGGAATTCCTACAATGAGCAGTTCTTC.

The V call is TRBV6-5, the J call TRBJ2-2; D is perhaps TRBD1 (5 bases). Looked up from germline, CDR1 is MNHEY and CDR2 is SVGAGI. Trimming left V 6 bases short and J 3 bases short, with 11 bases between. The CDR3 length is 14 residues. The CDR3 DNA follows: TGTGCCAGCAGCAGCAGGGTGGACACCGGGGAGCTGTTTTTT. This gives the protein CASSSRVDTGELFF.

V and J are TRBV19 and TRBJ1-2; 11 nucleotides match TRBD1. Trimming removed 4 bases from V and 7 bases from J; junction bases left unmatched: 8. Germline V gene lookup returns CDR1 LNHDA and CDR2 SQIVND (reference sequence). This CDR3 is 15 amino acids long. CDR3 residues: CASSTRTGGTFGYTF. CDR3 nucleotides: TGTGCCAGTAGTACTCGGACAGGGGGCACCTTTGGCTACACCTTC.